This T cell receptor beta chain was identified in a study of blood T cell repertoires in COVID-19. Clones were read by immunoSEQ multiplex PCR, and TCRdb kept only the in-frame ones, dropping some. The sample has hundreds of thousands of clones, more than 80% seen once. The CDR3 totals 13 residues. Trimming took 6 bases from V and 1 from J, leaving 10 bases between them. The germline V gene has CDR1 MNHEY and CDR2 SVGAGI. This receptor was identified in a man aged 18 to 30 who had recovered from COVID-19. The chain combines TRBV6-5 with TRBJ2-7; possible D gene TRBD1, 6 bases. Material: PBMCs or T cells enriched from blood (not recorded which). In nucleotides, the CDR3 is TGTGCCAGCAGGCCACAGGGTTCCTACGAGCAGTACTTC. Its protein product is CASRPQGSYEQYF.